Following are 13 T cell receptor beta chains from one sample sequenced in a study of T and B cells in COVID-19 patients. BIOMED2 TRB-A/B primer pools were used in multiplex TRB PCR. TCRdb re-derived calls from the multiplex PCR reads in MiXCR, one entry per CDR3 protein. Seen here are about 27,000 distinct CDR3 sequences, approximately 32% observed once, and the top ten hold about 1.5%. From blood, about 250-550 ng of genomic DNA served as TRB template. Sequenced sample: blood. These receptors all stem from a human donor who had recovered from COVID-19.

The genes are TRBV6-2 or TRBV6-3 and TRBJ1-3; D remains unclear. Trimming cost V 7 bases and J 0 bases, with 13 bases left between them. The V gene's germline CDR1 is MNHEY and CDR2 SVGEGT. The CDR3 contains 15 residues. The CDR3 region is CASNPVRRSGNTIYF. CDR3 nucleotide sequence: TGTGCCAGCAACCCCGTAAGGCGCTCTGGAAACACCATATATTTT.

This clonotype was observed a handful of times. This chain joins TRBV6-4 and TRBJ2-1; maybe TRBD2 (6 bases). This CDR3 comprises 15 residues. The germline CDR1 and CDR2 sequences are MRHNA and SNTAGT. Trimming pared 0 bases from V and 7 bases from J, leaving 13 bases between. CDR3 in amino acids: CASSDSGGTGNEQFF. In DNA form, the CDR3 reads TGTGCCAGCAGTGACTCTGGCGGGACGGGGAATGAGCAGTTCTTC.

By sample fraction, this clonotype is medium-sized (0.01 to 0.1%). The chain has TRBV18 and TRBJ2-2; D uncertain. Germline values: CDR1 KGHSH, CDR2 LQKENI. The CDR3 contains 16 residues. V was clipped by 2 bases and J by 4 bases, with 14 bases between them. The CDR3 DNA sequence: TGTGCCAGCTCACCAACGATCGGGCAGTCCACCGGGGAGCTGTTTTTT. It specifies CASSPTIGQSTGELFF.

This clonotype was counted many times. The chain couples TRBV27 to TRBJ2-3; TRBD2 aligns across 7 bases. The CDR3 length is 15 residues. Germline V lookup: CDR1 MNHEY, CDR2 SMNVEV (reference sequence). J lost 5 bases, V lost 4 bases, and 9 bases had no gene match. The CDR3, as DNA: TGTGCCAGCAGTTCCCCAGCGGGAACAAAAGATACGCAGTATTTT. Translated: CASSSPAGTKDTQYF.

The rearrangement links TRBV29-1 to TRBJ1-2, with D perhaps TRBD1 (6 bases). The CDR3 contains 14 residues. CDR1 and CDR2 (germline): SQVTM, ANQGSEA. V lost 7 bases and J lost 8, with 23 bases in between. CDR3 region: CSGARGGPRGGYTF. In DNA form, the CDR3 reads TGCAGCGGGGCCCGTGGAGGGCCGAGGGGGGGCTACACCTTC.

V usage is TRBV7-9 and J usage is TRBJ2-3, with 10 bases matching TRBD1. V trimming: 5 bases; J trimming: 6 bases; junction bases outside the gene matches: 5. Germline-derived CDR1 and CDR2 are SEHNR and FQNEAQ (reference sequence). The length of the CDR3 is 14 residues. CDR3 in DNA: TGTGCCAGCAGCCCGGGACAGGGGCTGGATACGCAGTATTTT. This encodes CASSPGQGLDTQYF.

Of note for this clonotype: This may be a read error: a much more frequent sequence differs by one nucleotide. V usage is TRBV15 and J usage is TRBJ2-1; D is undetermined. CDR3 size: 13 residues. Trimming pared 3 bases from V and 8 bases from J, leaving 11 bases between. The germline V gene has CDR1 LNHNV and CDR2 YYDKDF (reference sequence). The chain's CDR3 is CATSSVKLDEQFF. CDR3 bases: TGTGCCACCAGCAGCGTAAAGCTCGATGAGCAGTTCTTC. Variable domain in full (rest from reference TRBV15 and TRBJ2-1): DAMVIQNPRYQVTQFGKPVTLSCSQTLNHNVMYWYQQKSSQAPKLLFHYYDKDFNNEADTPDNFQSRRPNTSFCFLDIRSPGLGDTAMYLCATSSVKLDEQFFGPGTRLTVL.

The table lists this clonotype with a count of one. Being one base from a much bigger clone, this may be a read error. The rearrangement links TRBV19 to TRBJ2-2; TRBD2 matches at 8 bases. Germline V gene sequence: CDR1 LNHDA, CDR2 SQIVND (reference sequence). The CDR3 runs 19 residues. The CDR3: CAGSILRGGGSGNPGELFF. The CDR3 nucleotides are TGTGCCGGTAGTATCCTTCGGGGAGGTGGTAGCGGGAATCCCGGGGAGCTGTTTTTT.

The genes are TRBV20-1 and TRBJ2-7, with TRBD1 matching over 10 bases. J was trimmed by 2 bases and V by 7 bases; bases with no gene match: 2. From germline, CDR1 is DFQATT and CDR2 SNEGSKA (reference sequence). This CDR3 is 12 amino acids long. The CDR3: CSGDRGTYEQYF. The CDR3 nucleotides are TGCAGTGGGGACAGGGGCACCTACGAGCAGTACTTC.

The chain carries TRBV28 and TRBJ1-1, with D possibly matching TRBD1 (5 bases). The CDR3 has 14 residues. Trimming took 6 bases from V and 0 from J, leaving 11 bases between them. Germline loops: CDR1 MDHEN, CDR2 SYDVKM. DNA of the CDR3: TGTGCCAGCAGCAAGGGACGGATGAACACTGAAGCTTTCTTT. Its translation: CASSKGRMNTEAFF.

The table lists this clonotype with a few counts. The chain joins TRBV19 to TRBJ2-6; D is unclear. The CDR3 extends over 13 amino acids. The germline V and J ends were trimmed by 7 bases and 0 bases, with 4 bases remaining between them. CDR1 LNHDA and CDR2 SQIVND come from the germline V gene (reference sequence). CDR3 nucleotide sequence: TGTGCCAGTACGCTCTCTGGGGCCAACGTCCTGACTTTC. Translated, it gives CASTLSGANVLTF.

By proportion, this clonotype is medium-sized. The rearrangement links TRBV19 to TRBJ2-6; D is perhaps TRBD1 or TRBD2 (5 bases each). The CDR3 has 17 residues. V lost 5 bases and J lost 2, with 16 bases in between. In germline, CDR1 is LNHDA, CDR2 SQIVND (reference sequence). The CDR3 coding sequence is TGTGCCAGTAGTCCTGGACTGTCCAGGGCTGGGGCCAACGTCCTGACTTTC. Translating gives CASSPGLSRAGANVLTF.

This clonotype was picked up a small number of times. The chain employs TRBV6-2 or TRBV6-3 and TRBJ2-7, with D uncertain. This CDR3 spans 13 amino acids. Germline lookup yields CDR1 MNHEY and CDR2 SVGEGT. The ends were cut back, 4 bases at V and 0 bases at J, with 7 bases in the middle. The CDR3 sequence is CASSSRSSYEQYF. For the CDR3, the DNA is TGTGCCAGCAGTTCGAGGAGCTCCTACGAGCAGTACTTC.